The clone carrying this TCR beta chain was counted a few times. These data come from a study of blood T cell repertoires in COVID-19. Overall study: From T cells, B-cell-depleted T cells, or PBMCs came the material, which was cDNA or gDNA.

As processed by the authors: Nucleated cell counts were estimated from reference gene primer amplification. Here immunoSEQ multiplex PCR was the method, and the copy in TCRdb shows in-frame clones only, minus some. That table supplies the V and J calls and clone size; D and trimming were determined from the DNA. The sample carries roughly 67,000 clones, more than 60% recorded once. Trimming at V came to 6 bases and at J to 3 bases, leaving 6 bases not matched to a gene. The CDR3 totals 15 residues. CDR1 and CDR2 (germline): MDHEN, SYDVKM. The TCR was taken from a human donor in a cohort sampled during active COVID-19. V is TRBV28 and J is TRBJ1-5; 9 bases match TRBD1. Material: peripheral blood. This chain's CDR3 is CASRYTGGANQPQHF. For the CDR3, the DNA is TGTGCCAGCAGGTACACAGGGGGCGCCAATCAGCCCCAGCATTTT.